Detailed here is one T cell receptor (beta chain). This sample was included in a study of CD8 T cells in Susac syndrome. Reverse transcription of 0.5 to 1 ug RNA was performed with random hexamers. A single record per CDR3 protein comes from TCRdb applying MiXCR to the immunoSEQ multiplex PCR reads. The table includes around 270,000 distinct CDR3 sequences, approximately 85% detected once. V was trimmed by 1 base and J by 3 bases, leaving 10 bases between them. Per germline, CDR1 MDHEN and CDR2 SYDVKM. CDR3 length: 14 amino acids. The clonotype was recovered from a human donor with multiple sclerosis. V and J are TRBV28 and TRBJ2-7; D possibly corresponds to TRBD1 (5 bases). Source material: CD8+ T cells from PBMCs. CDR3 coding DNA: TGTGCCAGCAGTTTATTAAGCAGGGACTACGAGCAGTACTTC. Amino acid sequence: CASSLLSRDYEQYF.